The 11 T cell receptor beta chains given below trace back to one sample, sequenced in a study of T cell responses to AZD1222 COVID-19 vaccine. The method was immunoSEQ multiplex PCR; TCRdb's version includes in-frame clones alone and lacks a portion of them. The table has around 200,000 clones, approximately 94% seen once. The sample consisted of peripheral blood, taken 28 days after the second AZD1222 dose. Receptors were obtained from an adult who received the AZD1222 COVID-19 vaccine.

This sequence joins TRBV4-3 and TRBJ1-3; D unclear. The germline V gene encodes CDR1 LGHNA and CDR2 YSLEER. Trimming stripped 0 bases from V and 2 bases from J, with 8 bases between. CDR3 length: 15 amino acids. The CDR3: CASSQDGPPGNTIYF. The CDR3 DNA reads TGCGCCAGCAGCCAAGATGGCCCGCCTGGAAACACCATATATTTT.

The genes are TRBV27 and TRBJ1-2, with unresolved D. The germline V gene encodes CDR1 MNHEY and CDR2 SMNVEV (reference sequence). Trimming removed 8 bases from V and 4 bases from J, with 20 bases in between. This CDR3 region has 15 residues. The CDR3 coding sequence is TGTGCCAGCTCCCCCCGCGCCCCTACAGTCTATGGCTACACCTTC. It encodes CASSPRAPTVYGYTF.

The chain employs TRBV10-3 and TRBJ1-6; D is unresolved. With 0 bases removed from V and 6 bases from J, the gap between germline ends came to 15 bases. CDR3 length: 17 amino acids. From germline, CDR1 is ENHRY and CDR2 SYGVKD. The CDR3 nucleotides are TGTGCCATCAGTGAGTCGATGGTCAATACTCGTAATTCACCCCTCCACTTT. It translates to CAISESMVNTRNSPLHF.

The chain recombines TRBV20-1 with TRBJ1-5; 9 bases fit TRBD1. Germline values: CDR1 DFQATT, CDR2 SNEGSKA (reference sequence). V lost 3 bases, J lost 5 bases, and 14 bases stayed unmatched. This CDR3 region has 17 residues. CDR3 nucleotides: TGCAGTGCTAGTTCATACAGGACAGGGGTTTTCGATCAGCCCCAGCATTTT. It specifies CSASSYRTGVFDQPQHF.

The chain uses TRBV2 and TRBJ1-2; possible D gene TRBD1, 5 bases. The germline CDR1 and CDR2 sequences are SNHLY and FYNNEI. The CDR3 spans 14 residues. The V gene lost 4 bases and the J gene lost 2 bases, with 11 bases spanning the gap. CDR3 loop: CASSGEGMNYGYTF. For the CDR3, the DNA is TGTGCCAGCAGTGGTGAGGGGATGAACTATGGCTACACCTTC. Drawing the rest from reference TRBV2 and TRBJ1-2, the complete variable domain is EPEVTQTPSHQVTQMGQEVILRCVPISNHLYFYWYRQILGQKVEFLVSFYNNEISEKSEIFDDQFSVERPDGSNFTLKIRSTKLEDSAMYFCASSGEGMNYGYTFGSGTRLTVV.

J is TRBJ2-1 and V is TRBV5-6; maybe TRBD2 (6 bases). V lost 4 bases to trimming and J lost 5 bases, with 16 bases between them. Germline V lookup: CDR1 SGHDT, CDR2 YYEEEE. This CDR3 region has 15 residues. In DNA, the CDR3 is TGTGCCAGCAGCCTCTCCGGAGGGCGAAACAATGAGCAGTTCTTC. Residues: CASSLSGGRNNEQFF.

The CDR3 protein is CASSQEVGAVAGYTF. In nucleotides, the CDR3 is TGTGCCAGCAGCCAAGAGGTAGGAGCGGTGGCTGGCTACACCTTC. V gene TRBV14 combines with J gene TRBJ1-2; D gene unclear. The germline V and J ends were trimmed by 0 bases and 7 bases, with 15 bases remaining between them. The CDR3 contains 15 residues. The germline gives CDR1 SGHDN, CDR2 FVKESK.

The gene calls are TRBV12-3 or TRBV12-4 and TRBJ1-1; D is perhaps TRBD1 (5 bases). V was clipped by 3 bases and J by 8 bases, with 13 bases between them. The CDR3 contains 13 residues. The CDR3 sequence: CASSFSRDLEAFF. In DNA form, the CDR3 reads TGTGCCAGCAGTTTCAGCAGGGACCTCGAAGCTTTCTTT.

CDR3 region: CASSLAGGPDEQYF. CDR3 in DNA: TGTGCCAGCAGCTTAGCGGGGGGGCCAGACGAGCAGTACTTC. The rearrangement uses TRBV7-9 and TRBJ2-7, with a weak D call TRBD2 (7 bases). The germline gives CDR1 SEHNR, CDR2 FQNEAQ (reference sequence). Trimming cost V 0 bases and J 5 bases, with 11 bases left between them. CDR3 length: 14 residues.

The rearrangement uses TRBV7-3 and TRBJ1-6; D uncertain. This CDR3 has 14 residues. Germline lookup yields CDR1 SGHTA and CDR2 FQGTGA. V dropped 5 bases and J dropped 7 bases, with 12 bases sitting between them. The CDR3 reads CASSGNHRNSPLHF. The DNA for the CDR3 is TGTGCCAGCAGCGGGAATCATAGAAATTCACCCCTCCACTTT.

This chain uses TRBV5-4 with TRBJ1-1; D perhaps matches TRBD1 (5 bases). The CDR3 is 14 amino acids. V lost 7 bases to trimming and J lost 4 bases, with 17 bases between them. The V gene's germline CDR1 is SGHNT and CDR2 YYREEE (reference sequence). The CDR3 region has the DNA TGTGCCAGCCAAGCCGTGGGGGTAAGCACTGAAGCTTTCTTT. It yields the protein CASQAVGVSTEAFF.